This T cell receptor (beta chain) stems from a study of cytomegalovirus exposure and HLA in healthy donors. On the study more broadly: The study placed less than 90% of its 398 genotyped donors in the Caucasian-associated ancestry cluster. Study-wide results and caveats: The study put roughly 160 TCR beta chains on its list as cytomegalovirus-associated. Most TCR sequences were seen very rarely across donors, but some public TCRs occurred in many.

PCR employed 60 Vbeta and 13 Jbeta primers. Sequenced by immunoSEQ multiplex PCR; TCRdb stores in-frame clones only, minus some. The data hold approximately 170,000 clones, with around 78% observed a single time. The CDR3 is 15 residues long. Worth noting for this clone: Its specificity is unknown.

Likely unrecorded immune exposures existed in these nominally healthy donors. Sequencing was carried out using PBMCs. The rearrangement joins TRBV21-1 to TRBJ2-7; the table gives TRBD1 as D, unverified against the DNA. TRBV21-1 is marked as a pseudogene. The TCR originated in a man aged 40-49 years in good health and CMV-seronegative. CDR3: CASRWEVTDSYEQYF. For the CDR3, the DNA is TGTGCCAGTCGGTGGGAAGTGACAGACTCCTACGAGCAGTACTTC.